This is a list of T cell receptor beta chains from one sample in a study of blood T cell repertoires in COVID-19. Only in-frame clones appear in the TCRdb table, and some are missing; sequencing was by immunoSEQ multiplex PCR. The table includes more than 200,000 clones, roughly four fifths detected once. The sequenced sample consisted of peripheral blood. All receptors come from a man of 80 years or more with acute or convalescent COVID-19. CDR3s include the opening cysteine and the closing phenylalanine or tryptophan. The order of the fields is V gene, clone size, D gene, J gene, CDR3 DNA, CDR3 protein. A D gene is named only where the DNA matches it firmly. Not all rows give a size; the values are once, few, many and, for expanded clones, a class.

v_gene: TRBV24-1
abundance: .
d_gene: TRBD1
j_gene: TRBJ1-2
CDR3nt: TGTGCCACCAGTGCCGCCGGACAGGGGGTTGACTATGGCTACACCTTC
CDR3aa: CATSAAGQGVDYGYTF

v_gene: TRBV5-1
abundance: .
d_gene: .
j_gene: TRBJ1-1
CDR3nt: TGCGCCAGCAGCTTCGCGGGCAGTACTGAAGCTTTCTTT
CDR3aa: CASSFAGSTEAFF

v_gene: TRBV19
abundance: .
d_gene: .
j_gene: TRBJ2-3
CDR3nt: TGTGCCAGTAGTACCGGGACTTCCCTCCCCGATACGCAGTATTTT
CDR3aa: CASSTGTSLPDTQYF

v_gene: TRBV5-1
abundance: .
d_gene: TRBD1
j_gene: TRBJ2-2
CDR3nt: TGCGCCAGCAGCTTGCTGGGCGGACAGGGGCAGTCCGGGGAGCTGTTTTTT
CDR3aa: CASSLLGGQGQSGELFF

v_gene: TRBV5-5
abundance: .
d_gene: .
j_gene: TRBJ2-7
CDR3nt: TGTGCCAGCAGCCTGGCCCGGCCCCGCGGCCTCTACGAGCAGTACTTC
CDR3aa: CASSLARPRGLYEQYF

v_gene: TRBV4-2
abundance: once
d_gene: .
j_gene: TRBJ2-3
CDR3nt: TGTGCCAGCAGCCAAGGGCCCCAGGGAGATACGCAGTATTTT
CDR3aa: CASSQGPQGDTQYF

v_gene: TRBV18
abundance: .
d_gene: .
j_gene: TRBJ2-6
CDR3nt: TGTGCCAGCTCACCGGCCTCTGGGGCCAACGTCCTGACTTTC
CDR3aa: CASSPASGANVLTF

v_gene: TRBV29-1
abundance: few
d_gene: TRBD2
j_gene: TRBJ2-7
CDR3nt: TGCAGCGTTGATCTTGTTTTGACTAGCGGGAGCTACGAGCAGTACTTC
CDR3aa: CSVDLVLTSGSYEQYF

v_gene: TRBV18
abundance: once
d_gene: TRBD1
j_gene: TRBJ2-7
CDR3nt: TGTGCCAGCTCCGGGACAGGGGGCCAGAGCTCCTACGAGCAGTACTTC
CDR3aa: CASSGTGGQSSYEQYF

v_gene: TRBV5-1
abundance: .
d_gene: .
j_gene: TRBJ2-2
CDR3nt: TGCGCCAGCAGTTTCGGGCGAGGAGGCACCGGGGAGCTGTTTTTT
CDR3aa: CASSFGRGGTGELFF

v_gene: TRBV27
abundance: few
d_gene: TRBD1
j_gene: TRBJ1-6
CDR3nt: TGTGCCAGCACCCAAAGGACAGGGGGTTATAATTCACCCCTCCACTTT
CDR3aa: CASTQRTGGYNSPLHF

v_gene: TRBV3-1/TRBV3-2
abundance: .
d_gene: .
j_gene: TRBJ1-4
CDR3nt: TGTGCCAGCAGCCAAGATCTTCTCGGAGGGGCGCGGGAAAAACTGTTTTTT
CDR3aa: CASSQDLLGGAREKLFF

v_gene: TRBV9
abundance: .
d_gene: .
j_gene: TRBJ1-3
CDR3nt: TGTGCCAGCAGCCCTCAGAGGAACACCATATATTTT
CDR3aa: CASSPQRNTIYF

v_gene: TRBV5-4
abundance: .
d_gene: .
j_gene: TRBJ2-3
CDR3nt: TGTGCCAGCAACACCGGGACTCCTAGCACAGATACGCAGTATTTT
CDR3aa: CASNTGTPSTDTQYF

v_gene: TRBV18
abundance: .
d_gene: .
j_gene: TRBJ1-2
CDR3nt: TGTGCCAGCTCGCAGAGACAGGCGGTAGACTATGGCTACACCTTC
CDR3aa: CASSQRQAVDYGYTF

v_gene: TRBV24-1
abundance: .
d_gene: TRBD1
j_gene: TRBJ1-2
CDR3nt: TGTGCCACCAGTGGACAGGGGAAGAATGGCTACACCTTC
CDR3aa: CATSGQGKNGYTF

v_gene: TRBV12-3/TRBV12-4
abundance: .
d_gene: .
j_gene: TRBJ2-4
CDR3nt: TGTGCCAGCAGTTTCAGGGCCAAAAACATTCAGTACTTC
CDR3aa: CASSFRAKNIQYF

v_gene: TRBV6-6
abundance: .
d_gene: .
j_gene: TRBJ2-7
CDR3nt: TGTGCCAGCAGCTCAGGGGATCGAATTCCCTACGAGCAGTACTTC
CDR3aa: CASSSGDRIPYEQYF

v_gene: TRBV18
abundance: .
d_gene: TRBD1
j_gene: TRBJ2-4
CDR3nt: TGTGCCAGCTCACCTCCCTCAGGGGGTGTAGCCAAAAACATTCAGTACTTC
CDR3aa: CASSPPSGGVAKNIQYF

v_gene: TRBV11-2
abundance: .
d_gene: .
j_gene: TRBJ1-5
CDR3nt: TGTGCCAGCAGCTTAGACAGGGGAAGGCAGCCCCAGCATTTT
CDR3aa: CASSLDRGRQPQHF

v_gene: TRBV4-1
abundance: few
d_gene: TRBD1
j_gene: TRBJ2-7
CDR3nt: TGCGCCAGCAGCCAACGTTATAGACAGGGGGCCTACGAGCAGTACTTC
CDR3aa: CASSQRYRQGAYEQYF

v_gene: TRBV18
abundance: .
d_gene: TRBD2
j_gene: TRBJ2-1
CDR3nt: TGTGCCAGCTCACCACCGGGACTAGCGGGAGGGTCCAATGAGCAGTTCTTC
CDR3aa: CASSPPGLAGGSNEQFF

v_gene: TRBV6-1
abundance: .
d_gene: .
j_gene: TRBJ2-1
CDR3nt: TGTGCCAGCAGTGAAGCTACCAGGGGTAATGAGCAGTTCTTC
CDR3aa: CASSEATRGNEQFF

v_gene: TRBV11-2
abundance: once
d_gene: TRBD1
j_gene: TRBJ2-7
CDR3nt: TGTGCCAGCAGCCCGGACAGGCACTCCTACGAGCAGTACTTC
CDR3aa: CASSPDRHSYEQYF

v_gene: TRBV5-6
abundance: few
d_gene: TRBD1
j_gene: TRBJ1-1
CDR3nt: TGTGCCAGCAGACGACAGGGGGCACGGACTGAAGCTTTCTTT
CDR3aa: CASRRQGARTEAFF

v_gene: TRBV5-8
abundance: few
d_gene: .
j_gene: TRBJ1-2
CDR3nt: TGTGCCAGCAGCTTGGAGAGACACCTCGTTGGTGGCTACACCTTC
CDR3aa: CASSLERHLVGGYTF

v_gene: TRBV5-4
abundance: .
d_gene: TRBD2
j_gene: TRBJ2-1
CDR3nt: TGTGCCAGCAGCTTGGCTAGCGGAGGCCCCTACAATGAGCAGTTCTTC
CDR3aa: CASSLASGGPYNEQFF

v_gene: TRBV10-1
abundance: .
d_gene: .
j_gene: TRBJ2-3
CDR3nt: TGCGCCAGCAGTGATTTGCGAAATACGCAGTATTTT
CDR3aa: CASSDLRNTQYF

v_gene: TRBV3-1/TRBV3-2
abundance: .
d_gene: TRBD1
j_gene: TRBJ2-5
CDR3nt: TGTGCCAGCAGCCAACAGGGGGCCCAGGAGACCCAGTACTTC
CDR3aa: CASSQQGAQETQYF